The T cell receptor beta chain under discussion was sequenced for a study of CXCR3-negative and CXCR3-positive naive CD8 T cells. Study context: The total count of TRB reads reached about 135 million, and each library contributed about 1.5 +/- 0.3 million. Study outcomes and limitations: When CXCR3-positive naive cells were set against CXCR3-negative naive cells, the former had more hydrophobic TRB CDR3s. Cryopreservation partially lowered CXCR3 expression, so most assays used fresh PBMCs. Naive subsets did not differ in surface CD5, and the authors estimated TCR strength using properties of the TRB CDR3.

UMI-labeled 5' RACE TRB cDNA libraries were prepared from the cells. From the 5' RACE reads, TCRdb lists one entry per CDR3 protein and no DNA. The sample totals roughly 99,000 distinct CDR3 sequences. The germline V gene has CDR1 SQVTM and CDR2 ANQGSEA. The CDR3 consists of 17 residues. Comments on this clonotype: Its antigen is undetermined.

The chain employs TRBV29-1 and TRBJ2-6; checking the TCRdb D call of TRBD1 is not possible without DNA. The sequence derives from a human donor in good health. Some clones in this sample may be carry-over from other donors' samples. The sample comprised naive CXCR3+ CD8+ T cells from blood. Subset noted: CD45RO-CCR7+CD27+CD95- naive CD8+ T cells expressing CXCR3 (TNR3+). CDR3 amino acids: CSVEDRMGLSGANVLTF.